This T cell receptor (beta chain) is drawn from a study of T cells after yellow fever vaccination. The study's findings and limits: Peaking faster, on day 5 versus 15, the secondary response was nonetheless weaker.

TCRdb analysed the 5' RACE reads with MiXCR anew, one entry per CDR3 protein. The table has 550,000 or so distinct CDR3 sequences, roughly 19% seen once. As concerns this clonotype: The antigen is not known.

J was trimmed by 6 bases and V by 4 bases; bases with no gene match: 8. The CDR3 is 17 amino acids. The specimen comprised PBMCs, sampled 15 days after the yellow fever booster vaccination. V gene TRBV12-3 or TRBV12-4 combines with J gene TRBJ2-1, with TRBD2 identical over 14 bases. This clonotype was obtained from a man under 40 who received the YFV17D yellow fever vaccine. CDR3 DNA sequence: TGTGCCAGCAGTTCCAGGGCCGGGACTAGCGGGAGCAATGAGCAGTTCTTC. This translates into CASSSRAGTSGSNEQFF.